The 30 T cell receptor beta chains reported below all come from one sample, sequenced in a study of shared clonotypes between healthy human individuals (dated by TCRdb to between 2020 and 2021). Libraries were prepared through the immunoSEQ multiplex PCR assay. In TCRdb, the immuneACCESS table is reduced to in-frame sequences with V and J assigned. These tables do not hold every clone; where another copy was compared, an unresolved V gene accounts for under half, and the others remain unexplained. The sample table contains 2,100,000 or so clones; only one count was recorded for approximately 94% of them. Of the sample, 0.13% falls within the top ten clones. Input material: naive CD4+ T cells sorted from blood. The label giving this sample's cell subset or site can be read as: CD45RA+ positively selected. All receptors derive from a young man in good health.

The CDR3 reads CASSSRQLNTGELFF. CDR3 bases: TGTGCCAGCAGTTCCCGACAGCTAAACACCGGGGAGCTGTTTTTT. This rearrangement joins TRBV6-1 to TRBJ2-2, with D perhaps matching TRBD1 (5 bases). V lost 5 bases and J lost 2, with 12 bases in between. CDR3 length: 15 amino acids. Germline V gene data show CDR1 as MNHNS and CDR2 as SASEGT.

Turning to this clone: This sample also contains other DNA sequences that code for the same CDR3. This chain connects TRBV5-1 to TRBJ2-3; D unclear. This CDR3 is built from 14 residues. V lost 3 bases, J lost 3 bases, and 11 bases lay in between. Germline lookup yields CDR1 SGHRS and CDR2 YFSETQ. The CDR3 DNA follows: TGCGCCAGCAGCTCACTCCTAGGGACAGATACGCAGTATTTT. Its protein is CASSSLLGTDTQYF.

This clone was seen a single time. This chain uses TRBV2 with TRBJ2-3, with 8 bases fitting TRBD2. The germline V gene has CDR1 SNHLY and CDR2 FYNNEI. J lost 2 bases, V lost 4 bases, and 2 bases had no gene match. The length of the CDR3 is 14 residues. This CDR3 is CASSVSGATDTQYF. CDR3 DNA sequence: TGTGCCAGCAGTGTTAGCGGGGCCACAGATACGCAGTATTTT.

The chain employs TRBV7-2 and TRBJ2-5; D remains unclear. V shed 5 bases and J shed 5 bases, with 15 bases lying between them. The CDR3 loop spans 14 amino acids. The germline V gene encodes CDR1 SGHTA and CDR2 FQGNSA. The CDR3 DNA reads TGTGCCAGCAGCCTGCGGCCTTTTGGGGAGACCCAGTACTTC. Residues: CASSLRPFGETQYF.

This chain uses TRBV18 with TRBJ2-6, with TRBD1 matching over 7 bases. The V gene end was trimmed by 3 bases and the J gene end by 1 base; junction bases not matched to a gene: 15. The CDR3 totals 20 residues. CDR1 KGHSH and CDR2 LQKENI come from the germline V gene. The DNA of the CDR3 is TGTGCCAGCTCACCCTTTTCGGCGGCAGGGGGAAATTCTGGGGCCAACGTCCTGACTTTC. It encodes CASSPFSAAGGNSGANVLTF.

The gene calls are TRBV7-2 and TRBJ1-1, with D maybe TRBD1 (5 bases). The V gene lost 1 base and the J gene lost 4 bases, with 13 bases spanning the gap. CDR3 size: 15 residues. Germline V gene sequence: CDR1 SGHTA, CDR2 FQGNSA. The CDR3 region has the DNA TGTGCCAGCAGCTTAGTTGAAGGGGTGGCCACTGAAGCTTTCTTT. It encodes CASSLVEGVATEAFF. Full variable domain (missing parts from reference TRBV7-2 and TRBJ1-1): GAGVSQSPSNKVTEKGKDVELRCDPISGHTALYWYRQSLGQGLEFLIYFQGNSAPDKSGLPSDRFSAERTGGSVSTLTIQRTQQEDSAVYLCASSLVEGVATEAFFGQGTRLTVV.

The chain is built from TRBV30 and TRBJ1-1; D unresolved. V was shortened by 3 bases and J by 5 bases, with 7 bases between the two germline ends. The CDR3 loop spans 11 amino acids. Germline CDR1 and CDR2: GTSNPN and SVGIG (reference sequence). Here the CDR3 DNA reads TGTGCCTGGAGCGCCGTTACTGAAGCTTTCTTT. This sequence encodes CAWSAVTEAFF.

This clone was counted a single time. This sequence joins TRBV5-1 and TRBJ2-5; perhaps TRBD2 as D (6 bases). The CDR3 consists of 16 residues. Deletions cut 0 bases from V and 5 bases from J, with 17 bases between. Germline values: CDR1 SGHRS, CDR2 YFSETQ. The CDR3, as DNA: TGCGCCAGCAGCTTGGGCCTAGCGAACTTCCCGGAGACCCAGTACTTC. Its protein product is CASSLGLANFPETQYF.

The genes are TRBV4-3 and TRBJ2-7, with D possibly matching TRBD2 (6 bases). This CDR3 has 15 residues. Germline assignment: CDR1 LGHNA and CDR2 YSLEER. Trimming left V 4 bases short and J 3 bases short, with 16 bases between. The CDR3: CASSPAGGSGYEQYF. The CDR3 nucleotides are TGCGCCAGCAGCCCGGCCGGGGGAAGTGGCTACGAGCAGTACTTC.

The rearrangement links TRBV10-1 to TRBJ1-2; D might be TRBD1 (5 bases). V was pared by 3 bases and J by 5 bases, with 10 bases between. The CDR3 runs 13 residues. Germline assignment: CDR1 WNHNN and CDR2 SYGVQD (reference sequence). CDR3 protein: CASSEFQGYGYTF. The CDR3 DNA sequence: TGCGCCAGCAGTGAATTCCAGGGATATGGCTACACCTTC.

This clone appeared a single time. The chain is built from TRBV6-5 and TRBJ2-6; TRBD1 is a possible D gene (5 bases). V lost 4 bases to trimming and J lost 6 bases, with 13 bases between them. From germline, CDR1 is MNHEY and CDR2 SVGAGI. The CDR3 is 15 residues long. The CDR3 bases are TGTGCCAGCAGTTCACGGACAATAGTGGCCAACGTCCTGACTTTC. Protein: CASSSRTIVANVLTF.

This clone showed up just once. This chain links TRBV19 with TRBJ2-7; D unclear. V lost 3 bases and J lost 6, with 9 bases in between. Germline assignment: CDR1 LNHDA and CDR2 SQIVND (reference sequence). There are 12 residues in the CDR3. CDR3 protein: CASSIVGSEQYF. In nucleotides, the CDR3 is TGTGCCAGTAGTATTGTTGGATCCGAGCAGTACTTC.

In the case of this clone: The sample carries other DNA sequences with the same CDR3. This chain links TRBV5-1 with TRBJ1-1; D is uncertain. The CDR3 length is 13 residues. V was trimmed by 5 bases and J by 1 base, leaving 9 bases between them. Germline V gene data show CDR1 as SGHRS and CDR2 as YFSETQ. For the CDR3, the DNA is TGCGCCAGCAGTCTAGAGGGGAACACTGAAGCTTTCTTT. Translating gives CASSLEGNTEAFF.

The chain joins TRBV18 to TRBJ2-2; 10 bases match TRBD1. V trimming: 5 bases; J trimming: 4 bases; junction bases outside the gene matches: 7. CDR3 length: 16 amino acids. CDR1 is KGHSH, CDR2 LQKENI, per germline. The CDR3, as DNA: TGTGCCAGCTCATCGACAGGGGGCGCTTCCACCGGGGAGCTGTTTTTT. It is translated as CASSSTGGASTGELFF.

About this clone itself: Other nucleotide sequences from this sample produce the same CDR3. V and J are TRBV2 and TRBJ1-1; D is uncertain. V was trimmed by 2 bases and J by 8 bases, leaving 12 bases between them. The CDR3 runs to 13 residues. The V gene's germline CDR1 is SNHLY and CDR2 FYNNEI. The CDR3 reads CASSERAGSEAFF. CDR3 nucleotides: TGTGCCAGCAGTGAAAGGGCGGGGAGCGAAGCTTTCTTT.

The chain recombines TRBV30 with TRBJ1-2; TRBD1 is a possible D gene (6 bases). The germline V gene encodes CDR1 GTSNPN and CDR2 SVGIG (reference sequence). Trimming left V 3 bases short and J 6 bases short, with 17 bases between. The CDR3 length is 14 residues. Written as DNA, the CDR3 is TGTGCCTGGAGGTGGGGAGGGGGTAGGGATGGCTACACCTTC. This sequence encodes CAWRWGGGRDGYTF.

This chain connects TRBV5-1 to TRBJ2-7; 7 bases are shared with TRBD1. The J segment lost 3 bases and the V segment lost 0 bases, leaving 6 bases of the junction unmatched. CDR1 is SGHRS and CDR2 is YFSETQ in the germline V gene. CDR3 length: 15 residues. In DNA, the CDR3 is TGCGCCAGCAGCTTGGGACAGGGTGTCGTCTACGAGCAGTACTTC. Its protein product is CASSLGQGVVYEQYF.

The V gene is TRBV5-5, the J gene TRBJ2-7; TRBD1 is a possible D gene (7 bases). Germline V gene data show CDR1 as SGHKS and CDR2 as YYEKEE (reference sequence). Trimming removed 4 bases at V and 4 bases at J, with 18 bases between. The CDR3 has 15 amino acids. The CDR3: CASSNGPGGLYEQYF. DNA of the CDR3: TGTGCCAGCAGCAATGGGCCAGGGGGGTTATACGAGCAGTACTTC.

The chain carries TRBV5-1 and TRBJ2-2, with D perhaps matching TRBD1 (6 bases). The CDR3 totals 16 residues. V dropped 2 bases and J dropped 0 bases, with 11 bases sitting between them. Germline CDR1 SGHRS, CDR2 YFSETQ. The CDR3 region is CASSFQDSANTGELFF. The CDR3 DNA reads TGCGCCAGCAGCTTCCAGGACAGCGCGAACACCGGGGAGCTGTTTTTT.

This chain links TRBV9 with TRBJ2-7; unclear D gene. The germline CDR1 and CDR2 sequences are SGDLS and YYNGEE. Trimming cost V 0 bases and J 2 bases, with 12 bases left between them. The CDR3 runs to 15 residues. The CDR3 nucleotides are TGTGCCAGCAGCGTAGACGGGCCGTCAACCTACGAGCAGTACTTC. Residues: CASSVDGPSTYEQYF.

The gene calls are TRBV2 and TRBJ2-1; 8 bases agree with TRBD1. Trimming took 6 bases from V and 10 from J; bases not matched to a gene: 8. The germline V gene encodes CDR1 SNHLY and CDR2 FYNNEI. The CDR3 length is 13 residues. The CDR3 DNA reads TGTGCCAGCAGACCGGGACAGGCTAGAGAGCAGTTCTTC. It translates to CASRPGQAREQFF.

The chain is built from TRBV19 and TRBJ2-6; 8 bases fit TRBD2. Germline trimming cut 10 bases from V and 0 bases from J; bases unmatched to any gene: 14. Germline-derived CDR1 and CDR2 are LNHDA and SQIVND (reference sequence). The length of the CDR3 is 18 residues. The CDR3 reads CATKSGGRLPSGANVLTF. CDR3 DNA sequence: TGTGCCACTAAGAGCGGGGGACGGCTACCCTCTGGGGCCAACGTCCTGACTTTC. The full variable domain, with the rest looked up from reference TRBV19 and TRBJ2-6, is DGGITQSPKYLFRKEGQNVTLSCEQNLNHDAMYWYRQDPGQGLRLIYYSQIVNDFQKGDIAEGYSVSREKKESFPLTVTSAQKNPTAFYLCATKSGGRLPSGANVLTFGAGSRLTVL.

In this sample, this clone turned up a few times. CDR3 loop: CASSPQTGGYNSPLHF. Written as DNA, the CDR3 is TGTGCCAGCAGCCCCCAGACAGGGGGTTACAATTCACCCCTCCACTTT. The chain couples TRBV5-4 to TRBJ1-6, with 9 bases that match TRBD1. From germline, CDR1 is SGHNT and CDR2 YYREEE (reference sequence). This CDR3 region has 16 residues. J gave up 7 bases and V 4 bases, and 9 bases lay outside the gene matches.

The chain uses TRBV9 and TRBJ2-7; D tentatively fits TRBD1 or TRBD2 (5 bases each). The CDR3 runs to 15 residues. Germline V lookup: CDR1 SGDLS, CDR2 YYNGEE. V shed 0 bases and J shed 3 bases, with 13 bases lying between them. The CDR3: CASSVGGAGLYEQYF. The CDR3 DNA is TGTGCCAGCAGCGTAGGAGGGGCTGGGCTCTACGAGCAGTACTTC.

This chain joins TRBV10-3 and TRBJ1-2; TRBD1 matches 9 bases. Looked up from germline, CDR1 is ENHRY and CDR2 is SYGVKD. CDR3 length: 14 residues. The junction had 4 bases not matched to a gene; V was cut back by 4 bases and J by 4 bases. DNA of the CDR3: TGTGCCATCAGTGTTAAGACAGGGGGCTATGGCTACACCTTC. Amino acids: CAISVKTGGYGYTF.

The V and J genes are TRBV9 and TRBJ2-2; no firm D call. Germline V gives CDR1 SGDLS, CDR2 YYNGEE. Trimming shortened V by 2 bases and J by 2 bases, and 10 bases separated the two germline ends. The CDR3 loop spans 15 amino acids. The CDR3 region has the DNA TGTGCCAGCAGCGTTCGTAGCTTAAACACCGGGGAGCTGTTTTTT. It specifies CASSVRSLNTGELFF. Complete variable domain (other parts from reference TRBV9 and TRBJ2-2): DSGVTQTPKHLITATGQRVTLRCSPRSGDLSVYWYQQSLDQGLQFLIQYYNGEERAKGNILERFSAQQFPDLHSELNLSSLELGDSALYFCASSVRSLNTGELFFGEGSRLTVL.

The gene calls are TRBV7-2 and TRBJ2-7; D is possibly TRBD2 (5 bases). The V end was cut by 3 bases, the J end by 3 bases, with 15 bases between. Germline values: CDR1 SGHTA, CDR2 FQGNSA. CDR3 length: 15 residues. CDR3 loop: CASSFDGLRIYEQYF. The DNA for the CDR3 is TGTGCCAGCAGCTTCGACGGACTGCGCATCTACGAGCAGTACTTC.

The rearrangement joins TRBV7-6 to TRBJ2-2, with D perhaps being TRBD1 or TRBD2 (5 bases each). This CDR3 is built from 16 residues. The germline V gene has CDR1 SGHVS and CDR2 FNYEAQ. The V end lost 10 bases, the J end lost 2 bases, and 20 bases lay between the germline ends. The CDR3 here is CATSRGQGGNTGELFF. In DNA form, the CDR3 reads TGTGCCACATCCCGGGGCCAGGGTGGAAACACCGGGGAGCTGTTTTTT.

The V and J genes are TRBV5-1 and TRBJ1-1; the match to TRBD1 covers 12 bases. Germline CDR1 SGHRS, CDR2 YFSETQ. Trimming cost V 3 bases and J 1 base; bases outside gene matches: 4. The CDR3 spans 16 residues. CDR3 residues: CASSSGQGAGNTEAFF. CDR3 bases: TGCGCCAGCAGCTCGGGACAGGGGGCGGGGAACACTGAAGCTTTCTTT.

The chain couples TRBV5-1 to TRBJ2-3; 7 bases line up with TRBD1. CDR1 is SGHRS and CDR2 is YFSETQ in the germline V gene. This CDR3 contains 15 residues. V shed 0 bases and J 1 base; nucleotides not matched to a gene: 2. DNA for the CDR3: TGCGCCAGCAGCTTGGCCGGGACAGGCACAGATACGCAGTATTTT. Amino acids: CASSLAGTGTDTQYF.